This section outlines one T cell receptor beta chain sequence together with its context. This record comes from a study of T cells after yellow fever vaccination. V was clipped by 0 bases and J by 2 bases, with 16 bases between them. The CDR3 spans 16 residues. Germline V CDR1 and CDR2: DFQATT, SNEGSKA (reference sequence). MiXCR was run by TCRdb on the 5' RACE reads, yielding one entry per CDR3 protein. The profile shows under 400,000 distinct CDR3 sequences, 9.5% to 15% of them singletons. Here the sequenced sample was CD4+ T cells sorted from PBMCs, taken 15 days after the yellow fever booster vaccination. The chain has TRBV20-1 and TRBJ1-2, with D hard to call. The source of this sequence is a man between 18 and 35 years old who received the YFV17D yellow fever vaccine. CDR3 coding DNA: TGCAGTGCTAGAGATCCCGGGGATTGGGCAAACTATGGCTACACCTTC. The encoded protein is CSARDPGDWANYGYTF.